A selection of T cell receptor beta chains follows, all from one sample in a study of blood T cells in healthy people across ages. TCRdb re-analysed the 5' RACE reads in MiXCR, keeping a single row per CDR3 protein. The data show around 1,500,000 distinct CDR3 sequences, 28% seen once. The specimen sequenced was blood. These receptors were taken from a woman under 40 in good health. Each CDR3 is given without its conserved first and last residue. For some rows the clone size is stated as once, few or many, or as a class when expanded; others skip it.

j_call	clone_size	v_call	cdr3_aa
TRBJ2-4	-	TRBV20-1	SARLGGGSGVQY
TRBJ1-6	-	TRBV28	ASSYSDRGNSPLH
TRBJ1-1	-	TRBV30	AWRWGDLNTEAF
TRBJ1-2	few	TRBV20-1	SAGGNSDGYT
TRBJ2-7	-	TRBV20-1	SATSTSGGTYEQY
TRBJ2-5	few	TRBV7-8	ASSTHQETQY
TRBJ2-1	-	TRBV12-3/TRBV12-4	AIVPSTSYNEQF
TRBJ2-7	many	TRBV28	ASSISGGSYEQY
TRBJ1-2	-	TRBV28	ASSLSDTFNYGYT
TRBJ2-3	-	TRBV5-1	AGSLTSGGKDTRY
TRBJ2-7	few	TRBV10-3	AIRSSVPSSYEQY
TRBJ2-5	many	TRBV10-1	ASSTGAPLETQY